This T cell receptor (beta chain) appears in the sequencing data of a study of human T cells and chemical hapten exposure. Study in general: Skin of the upper inner arm, around 2 cm by around 2 cm, received 2% DPC for sensitization. Findings and limits, study-wide: After DPC sensitization, TCRs above 1 in 1000 frequency showed no change.

CDR3 length: 14 residues. Germline CDR1 is MNHNS and CDR2 is SASEGT. The V end was cut by 0 bases, the J end by 4 bases, with 7 bases between. Noted time point: patch test 1, 2 weeks after DPC sensitization. Described treatment: therapeutic diphenylcyclopropenone sensitization with weekly scalp DPC. Non-pregnant alopecia patients aged 18 to 70, suitable for DPC therapy. The authors extracted total RNA from unfractionated whole blood. TCRdb reanalysed the RACE reads using MiXCR and keeps one entry per CDR3 protein. The data hold about 56,000 distinct CDR3 sequences, with about a tenth observed a single time. This clonotype was counted at least ten times. Its antigen is unidentified.

V usage is TRBV6-1 and J usage is TRBJ2-1; D not certain. Sample: whole blood, taken in connection with sensitization to the hapten diphenylcyclopropenone (DPC). The sequence was collected from a woman in her thirties or forties with alopecia areata. Some clones in this sample may be carry-over from other donors' samples. CDR3 in amino acids: CASSEARPYNEQFF. The CDR3 DNA is TGTGCCAGCAGTGAAGCGCGCCCTTACAATGAGCAGTTCTTC.